What follows describes a single T cell receptor (beta chain). Its cognate antigen is unknown. The sample originates from a study of cytomegalovirus exposure and HLA in healthy donors. Across the study: From roughly 180 million T cells, an earlier analysis saw approximately 110 million unique TCR beta sequences. Study results and limitations: According to the study, roughly 160 TCR beta chains were cytomegalovirus-associated. V- and J-gene trimming in TCR beta was tied to a missense DCLRE1C variant by an analysis performed later. The study assumed roughly uniform donor sequencing depth for presence/absence analyses.

CDR1 is MNHNY, CDR2 SVGAGI, per germline (reference sequence). This CDR3 region has 15 residues. Trimming left V 5 bases short and J 0 bases short, with 11 bases between. The study ran its PCR with 60 Vbeta and 13 Jbeta primers. The protocol was immunoSEQ multiplex PCR, while the TCRdb copy is restricted to in-frame clones and leaves out a portion. The data hold almost 200,000 clones, with 79% observed a single time. This sequence joins TRBV6-6 and TRBJ1-3, with TRBD1 as a possible D gene (5 bases). The clonotype was recovered from a male donor in good health and CMV-seropositive. The sequencing sample was made of PBMCs. The CDR3 here is CASSRQLSSGNTIYF. The CDR3 nucleotides read TGTGCCAGCAGTCGACAGCTTTCCTCTGGAAACACCATATATTTT.